Shown below are 8 T cell receptor beta chains from a single sample sequenced in a study of blood T cell repertoires in COVID-19. Some clones are missing from TCRdb's copy, which holds only in-frame ones; the method was immunoSEQ multiplex PCR. The sample shows roughly 100,000 clones, 75% to 90% of them seen only once. Material: peripheral blood. All receptors derive from a human donor in a cohort sampled during active COVID-19.

The rearrangement joins TRBV7-2 to TRBJ2-3; 7 bases are shared with TRBD2. The CDR3 spans 16 residues. CDR1 and CDR2 (germline): SGHTA, FQGNSA. V gave up 5 bases and J gave up 4 bases; unmatched junction bases: 12. The CDR3 sequence is CASSPSLGGGSDTQYF. The CDR3 DNA reads TGTGCCAGCAGCCCCTCCTTGGGGGGGGGATCAGATACGCAGTATTTT.

The V and J genes are TRBV7-2 and TRBJ2-7, with D unresolved. Germline loops: CDR1 SGHTA, CDR2 FQGNSA. This CDR3 contains 12 residues. The ends were cut back, 3 bases at V and 4 bases at J, with 7 bases in the middle. CDR3 sequence: CASSFTLYEQYF. As DNA, the CDR3 is TGTGCCAGCAGCTTCACACTATACGAGCAGTACTTC.

This clone has more than one count but fewer than ten. The chain combines TRBV18 with TRBJ2-7; 7 bases are a match to TRBD1. V lost 4 bases, J lost 3 bases, and 21 bases stayed unmatched. Germline-derived CDR1 and CDR2 are KGHSH and LQKENI. The CDR3 runs to 19 residues. CDR3 in amino acids: CASSRRPGRLGQGDYEQYF. CDR3 nucleotides: TGTGCCAGCTCACGGAGGCCAGGCCGTCTGGGGCAGGGGGACTACGAGCAGTACTTC.

The chain couples TRBV27 to TRBJ2-3; weak D call: TRBD1 (7 bases). Trimming cost V 10 bases and J 5 bases, with 25 bases left between them. Germline V gene lookup returns CDR1 MNHEY and CDR2 SMNVEV (reference sequence). This CDR3 has 16 amino acids. The CDR3 DNA reads TGTGCCACTCATCCAGGGGGGCGCGTATTTGAAGATACGCAGTATTTT. It is translated as CATHPGGRVFEDTQYF.

V is TRBV6-6 and J is TRBJ1-2, with 9 bases that match TRBD1. Germline CDR1 MNHNY, CDR2 SVGAGI (reference sequence). V dropped 6 bases and J dropped 8; count of bases not matched to a gene: 7. This CDR3 region has 13 residues. The CDR3 DNA reads TGTGCCAGCAGGGGGGGACAGGGACGCGGCTACACCTTC. Its translation: CASRGGQGRGYTF.

The chain carries TRBV4-2 and TRBJ1-5; weak D call: TRBD1 (6 bases). V was pared by 1 base and J by 0 bases, with 10 bases between. The CDR3 is made up of 16 amino acids. CDR1 and CDR2 from the germline V gene are LGHNA and YNFKEQ. This CDR3 is CASSQGTVYSNQPQHF. The DNA for the CDR3 is TGTGCCAGCAGCCAAGGGACAGTCTATAGCAATCAGCCCCAGCATTTT.

The rearrangement links TRBV5-4 to TRBJ1-1; 11 positions agree with TRBD1. The CDR3 extends over 15 amino acids. Germline CDR1 reads SGHNT; CDR2 reads YYREEE (reference sequence). The J segment lost 6 bases and the V segment lost 5 bases, leaving 9 bases of the junction unmatched. The CDR3 reads CASRPGQGVSAEAFF. The DNA for the CDR3 is TGTGCCAGCAGGCCGGGACAGGGGGTTTCGGCTGAAGCTTTCTTT. Full variable domain (remainder filled in from reference TRBV5-4 and TRBJ1-1): ETGVTQSPTHLIKTRGQQVTLRCSSQSGHNTVSWYQQALGQGPQFIFQYYREEENGRGNFPPRFSGLQFPNYSSELNVNALELDDSALYLCASRPGQGVSAEAFFGQGTRLTVV.

Points on this clone: The same CDR3 is also encoded by other DNA sequences in this sample. This chain connects TRBV6-5 to TRBJ2-3; 8 bases agree with TRBD2. Germline V gives CDR1 MNHEY, CDR2 SVGAGI. The CDR3 has 13 amino acids. V lost 6 bases to trimming and J lost 5 bases; unmatched junction nucleotides: 4. CDR3 sequence reads: CASRLAGRDTQYF. The DNA for the CDR3 is TGTGCCAGCAGGCTAGCGGGTCGAGATACGCAGTATTTT.